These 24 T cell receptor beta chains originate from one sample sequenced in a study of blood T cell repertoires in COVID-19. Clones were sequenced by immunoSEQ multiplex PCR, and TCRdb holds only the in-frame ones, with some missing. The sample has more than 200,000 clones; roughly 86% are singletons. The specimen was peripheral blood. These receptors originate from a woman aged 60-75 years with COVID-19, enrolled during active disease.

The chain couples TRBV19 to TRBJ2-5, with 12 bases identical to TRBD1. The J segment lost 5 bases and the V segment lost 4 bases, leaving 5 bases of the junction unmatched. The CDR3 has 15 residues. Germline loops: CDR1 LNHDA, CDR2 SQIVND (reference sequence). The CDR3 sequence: CASSKGQGARETQYF. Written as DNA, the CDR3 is TGTGCCAGTAGTAAGGGACAGGGGGCGCGGGAGACCCAGTACTTC.

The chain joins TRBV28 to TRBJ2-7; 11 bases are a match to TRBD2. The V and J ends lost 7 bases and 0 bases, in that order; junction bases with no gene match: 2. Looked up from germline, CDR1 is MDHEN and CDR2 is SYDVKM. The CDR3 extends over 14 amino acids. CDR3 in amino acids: CASITSGSSYEQYF. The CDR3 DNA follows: TGTGCCAGCATTACTAGCGGGAGCTCCTACGAGCAGTACTTC.

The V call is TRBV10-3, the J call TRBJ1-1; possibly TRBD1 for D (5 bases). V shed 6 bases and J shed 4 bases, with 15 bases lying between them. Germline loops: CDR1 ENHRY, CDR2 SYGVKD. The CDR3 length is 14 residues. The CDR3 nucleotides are TGTGCCATCAGCTTCGCGGGGGAGAGCACTGAAGCTTTCTTT. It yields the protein CAISFAGESTEAFF.

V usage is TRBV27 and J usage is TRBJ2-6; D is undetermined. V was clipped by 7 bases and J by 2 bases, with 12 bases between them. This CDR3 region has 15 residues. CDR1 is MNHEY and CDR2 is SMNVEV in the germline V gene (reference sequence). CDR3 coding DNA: TGTGCCAGCACCCGGGTCAACGCTGGGGCCAACGTCCTGACTTTC. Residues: CASTRVNAGANVLTF.

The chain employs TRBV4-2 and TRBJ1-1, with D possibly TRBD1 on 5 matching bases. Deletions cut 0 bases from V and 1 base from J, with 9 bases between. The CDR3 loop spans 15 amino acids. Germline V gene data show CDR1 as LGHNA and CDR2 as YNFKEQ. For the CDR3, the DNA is TGTGCCAGCAGCCAAGATACTCAGGGGAACACTGAAGCTTTCTTT. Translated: CASSQDTQGNTEAFF.

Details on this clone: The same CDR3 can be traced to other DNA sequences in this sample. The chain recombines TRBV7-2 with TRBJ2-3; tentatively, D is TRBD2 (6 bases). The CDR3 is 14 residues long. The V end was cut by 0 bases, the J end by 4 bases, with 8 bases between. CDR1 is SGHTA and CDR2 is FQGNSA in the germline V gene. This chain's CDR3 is CASSLASGADTQYF. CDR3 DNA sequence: TGTGCCAGCAGCTTAGCTTCGGGGGCAGATACGCAGTATTTT.

The CDR3 protein is CASSLLAGGARIYEQYF. The CDR3 DNA reads as TGCGCCAGCAGCCTGCTAGCGGGAGGGGCCCGCATCTACGAGCAGTACTTC. The chain uses TRBV5-1 and TRBJ2-7, with 12 bases aligning to TRBD2. The CDR3 has 17 amino acids. Per the germline V gene, CDR1 is SGHRS and CDR2 is YFSETQ. J was trimmed by 3 bases and V by 4 bases; bases with no gene match: 11.

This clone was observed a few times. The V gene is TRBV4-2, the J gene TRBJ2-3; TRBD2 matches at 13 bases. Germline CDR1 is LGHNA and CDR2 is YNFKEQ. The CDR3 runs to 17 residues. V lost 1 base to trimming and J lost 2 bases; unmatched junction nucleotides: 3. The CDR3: CASSQGTSGRNTDTQYF. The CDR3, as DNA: TGTGCCAGCAGCCAAGGGACTAGCGGGAGAAACACAGATACGCAGTATTTT.

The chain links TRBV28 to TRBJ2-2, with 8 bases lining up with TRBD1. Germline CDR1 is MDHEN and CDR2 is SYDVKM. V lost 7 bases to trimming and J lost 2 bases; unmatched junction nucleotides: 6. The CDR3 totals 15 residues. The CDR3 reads CASTPGGPNTGELFF. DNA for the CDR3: TGTGCCAGCACCCCAGGGGGCCCTAACACCGGGGAGCTGTTTTTT.

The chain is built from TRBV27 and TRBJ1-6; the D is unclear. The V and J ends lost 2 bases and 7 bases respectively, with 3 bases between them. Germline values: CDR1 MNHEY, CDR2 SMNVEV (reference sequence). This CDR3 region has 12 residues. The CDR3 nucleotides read TGTGCCAGCAGTTTACCGAATTCACCCCTCCACTTT. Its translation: CASSLPNSPLHF.

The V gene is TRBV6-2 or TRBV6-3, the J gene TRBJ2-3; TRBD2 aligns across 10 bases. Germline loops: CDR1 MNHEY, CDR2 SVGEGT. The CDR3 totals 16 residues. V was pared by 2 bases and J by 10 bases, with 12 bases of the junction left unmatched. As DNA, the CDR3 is TGTGCCAGCAGTTACCCACCGACATCTAGCGGGAGTTCGCAGTATTTT. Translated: CASSYPPTSSGSSQYF.

The CDR3 DNA is TGTGCCAGCGGACACAGGGGTGGGGGCTACACCTTC. It translates to CASGHRGGGYTF. The chain combines TRBV27 with TRBJ1-2, with 7 bases matching TRBD1. Germline CDR1 is MNHEY and CDR2 is SMNVEV (reference sequence). V shed 8 bases and J 8 bases; nucleotides not matched to a gene: 8. The CDR3 is made up of 12 amino acids.

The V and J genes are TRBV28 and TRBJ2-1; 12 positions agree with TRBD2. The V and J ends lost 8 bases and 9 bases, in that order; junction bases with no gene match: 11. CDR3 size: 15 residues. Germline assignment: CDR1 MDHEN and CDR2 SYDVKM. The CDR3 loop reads CASEKPGLAGSEQFF. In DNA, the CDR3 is TGTGCCAGCGAAAAACCGGGACTAGCGGGTAGTGAGCAGTTCTTC. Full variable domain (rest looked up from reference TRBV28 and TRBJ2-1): DVKVTQSSRYLVKRTGEKVFLECVQDMDHENMFWYRQDPGLGLRLIYFSYDVKMKEKGDIPEGYSVSREKKERFSLILESASTNQTSMYLCASEKPGLAGSEQFFGPGTRLTVL.

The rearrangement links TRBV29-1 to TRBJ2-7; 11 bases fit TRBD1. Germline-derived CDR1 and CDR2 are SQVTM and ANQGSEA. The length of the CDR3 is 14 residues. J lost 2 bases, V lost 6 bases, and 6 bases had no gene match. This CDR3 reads CSVRRDRGAYEQYF. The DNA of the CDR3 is TGCAGCGTACGCCGGGACAGGGGGGCCTACGAGCAGTACTTC.

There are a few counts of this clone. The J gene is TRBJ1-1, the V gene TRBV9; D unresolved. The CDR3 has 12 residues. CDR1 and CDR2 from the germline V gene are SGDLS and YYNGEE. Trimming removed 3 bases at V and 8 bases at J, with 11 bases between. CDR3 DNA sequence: TGTGCCAGCAGCGCCCCGGGAACCGAAGCTTTCTTT. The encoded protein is CASSAPGTEAFF. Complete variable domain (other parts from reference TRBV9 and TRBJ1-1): DSGVTQTPKHLITATGQRVTLRCSPRSGDLSVYWYQQSLDQGLQFLIQYYNGEERAKGNILERFSAQQFPDLHSELNLSSLELGDSALYFCASSAPGTEAFFGQGTRLTVV.

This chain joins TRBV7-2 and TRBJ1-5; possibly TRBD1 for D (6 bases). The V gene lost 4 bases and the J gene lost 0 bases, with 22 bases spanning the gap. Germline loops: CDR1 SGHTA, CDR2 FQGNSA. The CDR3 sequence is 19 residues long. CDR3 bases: TGTGCCAGCAGCTATCCCGGTCGGGGGGGCTCAGGTAGCAATCAGCCCCAGCATTTT. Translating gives CASSYPGRGGSGSNQPQHF.

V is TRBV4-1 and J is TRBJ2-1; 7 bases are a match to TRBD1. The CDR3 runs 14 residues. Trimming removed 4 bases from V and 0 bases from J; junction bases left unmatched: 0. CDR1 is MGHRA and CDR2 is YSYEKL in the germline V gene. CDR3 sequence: CASSPGGSYNEQFF. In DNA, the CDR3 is TGCGCCAGCAGCCCAGGGGGCTCCTACAATGAGCAGTTCTTC.

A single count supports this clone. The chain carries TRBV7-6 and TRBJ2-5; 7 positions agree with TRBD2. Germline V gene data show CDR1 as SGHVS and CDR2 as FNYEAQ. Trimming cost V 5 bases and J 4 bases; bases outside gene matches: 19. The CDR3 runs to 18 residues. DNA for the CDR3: TGTGCCAGCAGCCTTATTTCCCGCGGCGGCGGGAGCGGAGAGACCCAGTACTTC. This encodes CASSLISRGGGSGETQYF.

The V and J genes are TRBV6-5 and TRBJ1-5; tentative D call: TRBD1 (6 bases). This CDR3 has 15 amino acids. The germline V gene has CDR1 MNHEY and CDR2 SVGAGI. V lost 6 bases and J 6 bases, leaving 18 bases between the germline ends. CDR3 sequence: CASRTRQDPSQPQHF. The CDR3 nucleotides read TGTGCCAGCAGAACCCGACAGGACCCGTCTCAGCCCCAGCATTTT.

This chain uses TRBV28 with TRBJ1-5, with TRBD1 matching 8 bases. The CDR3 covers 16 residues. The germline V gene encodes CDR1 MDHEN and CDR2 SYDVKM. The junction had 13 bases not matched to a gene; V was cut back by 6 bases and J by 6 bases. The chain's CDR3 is CASRLDRGRQSQPQHF. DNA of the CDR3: TGTGCCAGCAGGCTCGACAGGGGCCGGCAAAGTCAGCCCCAGCATTTT.

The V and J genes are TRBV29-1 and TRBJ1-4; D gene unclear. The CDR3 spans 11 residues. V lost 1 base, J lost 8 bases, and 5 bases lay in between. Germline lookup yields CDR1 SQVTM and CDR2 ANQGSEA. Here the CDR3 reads CSVEAREKLFF. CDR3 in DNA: TGCAGCGTTGAAGCGAGGGAAAAACTGTTTTTT. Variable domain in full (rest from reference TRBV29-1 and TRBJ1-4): SAVISQKPSRDICQRGTSLTIQCQVDSQVTMMFWYRQQPGQSLTLIATANQGSEATYESGFVIDKFPISRPNLTFSTLTVSNMSPEDSSIYLCSVEAREKLFFGSGTQLSVL.

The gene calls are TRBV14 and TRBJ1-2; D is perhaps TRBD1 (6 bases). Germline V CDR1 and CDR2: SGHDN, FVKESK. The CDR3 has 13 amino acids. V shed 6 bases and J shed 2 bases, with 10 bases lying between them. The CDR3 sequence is CASRRTANYGYTF. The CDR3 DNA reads TGTGCCAGCAGAAGGACAGCAAACTATGGCTACACCTTC.

CDR3 in DNA: TGTGCCAGTAGTGGGGGGGGCTATGGCTACACCTTC. Translation: CASSGGGYGYTF. This chain links TRBV10-3 with TRBJ1-2; tentative D call: TRBD1 (5 bases). CDR1 ENHRY and CDR2 SYGVKD come from the germline V gene. V lost 10 bases, J lost 4 bases, and 13 bases lay in between. This CDR3 region has 12 residues.

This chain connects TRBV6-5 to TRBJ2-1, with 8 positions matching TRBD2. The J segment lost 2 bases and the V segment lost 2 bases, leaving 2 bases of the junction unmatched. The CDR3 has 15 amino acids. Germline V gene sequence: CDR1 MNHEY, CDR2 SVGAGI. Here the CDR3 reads CASSYTGGAYNEQFF. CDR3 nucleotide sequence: TGTGCCAGCAGTTACACGGGAGGGGCCTACAATGAGCAGTTCTTC.